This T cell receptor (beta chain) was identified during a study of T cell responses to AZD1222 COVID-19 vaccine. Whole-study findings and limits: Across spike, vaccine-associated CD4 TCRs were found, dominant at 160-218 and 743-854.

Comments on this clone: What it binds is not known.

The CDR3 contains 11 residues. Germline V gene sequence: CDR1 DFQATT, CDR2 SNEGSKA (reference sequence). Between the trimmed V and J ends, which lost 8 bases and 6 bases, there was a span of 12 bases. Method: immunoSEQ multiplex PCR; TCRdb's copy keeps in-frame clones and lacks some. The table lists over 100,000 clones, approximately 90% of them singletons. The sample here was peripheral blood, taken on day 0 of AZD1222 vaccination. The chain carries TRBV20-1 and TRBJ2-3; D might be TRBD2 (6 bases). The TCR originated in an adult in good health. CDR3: CSHLREDTQYF. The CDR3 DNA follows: TGCAGTCACCTCCGGGAGGATACGCAGTATTTT.